The 15 T cell receptor beta chains below come from one sample, sequenced in a study of T cells after somatic rescue of genetic block. Repertoires were generated with immunoSEQ multiplex PCR, while TCRdb's copy carries only in-frame clones and drops some. The data show tens of thousands of clones, approximately 91% seen once. Material: peripheral blood mononuclear cells (PBMCs). The receptors originated from a young man.

The V and J genes are TRBV5-1 and TRBJ2-7; the D is unclear. V was cut by 0 bases and J by 0 bases, with 10 bases left in between. Germline lookup yields CDR1 SGHRS and CDR2 YFSETQ. The length of the CDR3 is 15 residues. Here the CDR3 DNA reads TGCGCCAGCAGCTTGGTTGACACGCGCTCCTACGAGCAGTACTTC. It translates to CASSLVDTRSYEQYF.

This clone was seen a few times. The chain carries TRBV19 and TRBJ2-2; D gene unclear. The V end lost 8 bases, the J end lost 1 base, and 8 bases lay between the germline ends. This CDR3 is 13 amino acids long. The germline V gene has CDR1 LNHDA and CDR2 SQIVND (reference sequence). Here the CDR3 DNA reads TGTGCCAGTCGCTTGGGGAACACCGGGGAGCTGTTTTTT. Its protein is CASRLGNTGELFF.

The chain has TRBV5-1 and TRBJ2-1, with 7 bases lining up with TRBD1. Germline CDR1 SGHRS, CDR2 YFSETQ. Losses at the gene ends were 4 bases for V and 10 bases for J; bases not matched to a gene: 23. This CDR3 region has 18 residues. CDR3 region: CASSLLASDRARIGEQFF. As DNA, the CDR3 is TGCGCCAGCAGCCTACTTGCCAGCGACAGGGCAAGAATTGGCGAGCAGTTCTTC.

The chain employs TRBV5-4 and TRBJ2-3; 9 bases line up with TRBD2. Germline V CDR1 and CDR2: SGHNT, YYREEE (reference sequence). Trimming at V came to 4 bases and at J to 2 bases, leaving 8 bases not matched to a gene. The CDR3 totals 16 residues. The CDR3 nucleotides read TGTGCCAGCAGCGCGGCTAGCGGGGTTTTCACAGATACGCAGTATTTT. It is translated as CASSAASGVFTDTQYF.

The genes are TRBV4-1 and TRBJ1-5; 8 bases agree with TRBD1. In germline, CDR1 is MGHRA, CDR2 YSYEKL. The CDR3 has 14 amino acids. The J segment lost 4 bases and the V segment lost 8 bases, leaving 7 bases of the junction unmatched. CDR3 protein: CASGRTGSNQPQHF. The DNA for the CDR3 is TGCGCCAGCGGCCGGACAGGGTCTAATCAGCCCCAGCATTTT.

This clone occurred once. This chain uses TRBV6-5 with TRBJ2-7; either TRBD1 or TRBD2 may supply D (6 bases each). CDR1 and CDR2 (germline): MNHEY, SVGAGI. Trimming took off 6 bases at V and 3 bases at J, with 15 bases between the two ends. The CDR3 covers 14 residues. Here the CDR3 reads CASSAGTRSYEQYF. The CDR3 DNA sequence: TGTGCCAGCAGCGCGGGGACAAGAAGCTACGAGCAGTACTTC.

The J gene is TRBJ2-7, the V gene TRBV10-2; D might be TRBD1 (6 bases). Trimming took 6 bases from V and 3 from J, leaving 15 bases between them. Germline V gene data show CDR1 as WSHSY and CDR2 as SAAADI. CDR3 length equals 14 residues. The CDR3 here is CASRKFSGDYEQYF. As DNA, the CDR3 is TGCGCCAGCAGGAAATTTTCAGGGGACTACGAGCAGTACTTC.

V and J are TRBV15 and TRBJ2-1, with unresolved D. Germline V gene sequence: CDR1 LNHNV, CDR2 YYDKDF (reference sequence). V was shortened by 0 bases and J by 0 bases, with 18 bases between the two germline ends. This CDR3 contains 19 residues. The CDR3 nucleotides are TGTGCCACCAGCAGAGAGCGACTCACTTCAGGTAGCTCCTACAATGAGCAGTTCTTC. It yields the protein CATSRERLTSGSSYNEQFF.

The chain links TRBV4-1 to TRBJ1-5; no firm D call. The germline V gene has CDR1 MGHRA and CDR2 YSYEKL. The CDR3 consists of 15 residues. The V end was cut by 1 base, the J end by 0 bases, with 7 bases between. The CDR3 sequence is CASSQGGYSNQPQHF. The DNA for the CDR3 is TGCGCCAGCAGCCAAGGGGGTTATAGCAATCAGCCCCAGCATTTT.

For the CDR3, the DNA is TGTGCCAGCAGCTTAACGCGGAGGGGGGATACGCAGTATTTT. It is translated as CASSLTRRGDTQYF. This chain uses TRBV7-8 with TRBJ2-3; D could derive from TRBD1 or TRBD2 (6 bases each). Germline V CDR1 and CDR2: SGHVS, FQNEAQ. This CDR3 is built from 14 residues. Trimming removed 2 bases from V and 6 bases from J, with 12 bases in between.

The rearrangement joins TRBV14 to TRBJ1-2, with a tentative D call TRBD1 (6 bases). Germline-derived CDR1 and CDR2 are SGHDN and FVKESK. Trimming removed 6 bases at V and 3 bases at J, with 11 bases between. The CDR3 runs 13 residues. In DNA, the CDR3 is TGTGCCAGCAGACCTACAGGGTACTATGGCTACACCTTC. It codes for CASRPTGYYGYTF.

This clone has more than one count but fewer than ten. The rearrangement uses TRBV6-4 and TRBJ2-3; tentatively, D is TRBD2 (5 bases). The CDR3 has 15 amino acids. Per the germline V gene, CDR1 is MRHNA and CDR2 is SNTAGT. V was cut by 2 bases and J by 0 bases, with 9 bases left in between. The CDR3: CASSDGRGSTDTQYF. The CDR3, as DNA: TGTGCCAGCAGTGACGGCCGGGGTAGCACAGATACGCAGTATTTT.

V gene TRBV28 combines with J gene TRBJ2-1; tentative D call: TRBD1 (6 bases). Germline V gene data show CDR1 as MDHEN and CDR2 as SYDVKM. The V end was cut by 4 bases, the J end by 4 bases, with 20 bases between. This CDR3 is built from 17 residues. The CDR3 nucleotides read TGTGCCAGCAGTTGGGGGAGATGGGGACAACTATACAATGAGCAGTTCTTC. This translates into CASSWGRWGQLYNEQFF.

Comments on this clone: The same CDR3 arises from other DNA sequences in this sample as well. The gene calls are TRBV2 and TRBJ2-5; maybe TRBD2 (5 bases). V lost 7 bases to trimming and J lost 5 bases, with 14 bases between them. Germline V gene lookup returns CDR1 SNHLY and CDR2 FYNNEI. There are 13 residues in the CDR3. CDR3 DNA: TGTGCCAGCACCGCCAAGAGGGTCGAGACCCAGTACTTC. It yields the protein CASTAKRVETQYF.

The rearrangement links TRBV28 to TRBJ2-5; 11 nucleotides align to TRBD1. Germline CDR1 reads MDHEN; CDR2 reads SYDVKM. Trimming removed 4 bases from V and 2 bases from J; junction bases left unmatched: 6. The CDR3 extends over 16 amino acids. The CDR3 here is CASSYPGQGGQETQYF. The CDR3 coding sequence is TGTGCCAGCAGTTATCCGGGACAGGGGGGTCAAGAGACCCAGTACTTC. The full variable domain, completed using reference TRBV28 and TRBJ2-5, is DVKVTQSSRYLVKRTGEKVFLECVQDMDHENMFWYRQDPGLGLRLIYFSYDVKMKEKGDIPEGYSVSREKKERFSLILESASTNQTSMYLCASSYPGQGGQETQYFGPGTRLLVL.